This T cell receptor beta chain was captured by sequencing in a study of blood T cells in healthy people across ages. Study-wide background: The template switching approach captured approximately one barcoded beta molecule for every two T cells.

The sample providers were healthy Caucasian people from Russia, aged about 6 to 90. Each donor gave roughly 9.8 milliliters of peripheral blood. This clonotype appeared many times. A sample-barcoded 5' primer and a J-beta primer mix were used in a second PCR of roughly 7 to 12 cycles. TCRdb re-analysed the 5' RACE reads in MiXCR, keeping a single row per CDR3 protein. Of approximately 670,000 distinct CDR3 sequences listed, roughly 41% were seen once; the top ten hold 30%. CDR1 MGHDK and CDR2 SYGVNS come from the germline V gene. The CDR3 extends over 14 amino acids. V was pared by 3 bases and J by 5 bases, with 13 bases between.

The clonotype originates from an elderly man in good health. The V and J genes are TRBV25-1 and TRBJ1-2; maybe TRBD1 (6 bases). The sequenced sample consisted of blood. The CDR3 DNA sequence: TGTGCCAGCAGTGATCCTGGGACACTATATGGCTACACCTTC. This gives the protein CASSDPGTLYGYTF.